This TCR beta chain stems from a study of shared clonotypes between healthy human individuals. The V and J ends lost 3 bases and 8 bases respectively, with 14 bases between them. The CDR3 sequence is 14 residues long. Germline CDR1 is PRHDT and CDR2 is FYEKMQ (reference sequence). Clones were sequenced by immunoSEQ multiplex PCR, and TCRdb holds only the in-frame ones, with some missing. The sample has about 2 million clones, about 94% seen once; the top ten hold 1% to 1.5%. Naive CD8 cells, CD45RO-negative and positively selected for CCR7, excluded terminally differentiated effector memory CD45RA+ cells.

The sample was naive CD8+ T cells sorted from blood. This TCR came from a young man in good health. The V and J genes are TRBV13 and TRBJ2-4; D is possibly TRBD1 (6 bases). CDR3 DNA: TGTGCCAGCAGCTTGGAAGGAGAGGGGGACATTCAGTACTTC. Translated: CASSLEGEGDIQYF.